The next 3 T cell receptor beta chains were all read from a single sample in a study of T-cell reconstitution after alpha-beta-depleted transplantation in children. For TCRbeta, the library was prepared with unique molecular identifiers. TCRdb analysed the PCR reads with MiXCR anew, one entry per CDR3 protein. The sample records about 610,000 distinct CDR3 sequences, 10% being singletons. The sequenced sample was PBMCs from the stem cell graft donor, obtained from the stem cell graft. Receptors were obtained from a human donor who donated a stem cell graft to a child with acute myeloid leukemia.

The chain recombines TRBV5-1 with TRBJ2-1, with 8 bases identical to TRBD2. This CDR3 is built from 15 residues. From germline, CDR1 is SGHRS and CDR2 YFSETQ. V gave up 4 bases and J gave up 6 bases; unmatched junction bases: 9. This CDR3 is CASSNRREGFNEQFF. The DNA of the CDR3 is TGCGCCAGCAGCAATAGACGGGAGGGTTTCAATGAGCAGTTCTTC.

Only a few counts were recorded for this clonotype. CDR3 sequence reads: CASSPRLAGGLELFF. The CDR3 DNA follows: TGTGCCAGCAGCCCCCGACTAGCGGGAGGTCTGGAGCTGTTTTTT. The rearrangement joins TRBV5-5 to TRBJ2-2, with TRBD2 matching 13 bases. This CDR3 is built from 15 residues. The V gene end was trimmed by 4 bases and the J gene end by 10 bases; junction bases not matched to a gene: 7. Per the germline V gene, CDR1 is SGHKS and CDR2 is YYEKEE (reference sequence).

This clonotype showed up just a few times. This rearrangement joins TRBV27 to TRBJ1-2; D uncertain. The V gene's germline CDR1 is MNHEY and CDR2 SMNVEV (reference sequence). The V end lost 5 bases, the J end lost 2 bases, and 15 bases lay between the germline ends. The CDR3 runs to 15 residues. The CDR3 reads CASSPTAIGNYGYTF. For the CDR3, the DNA is TGTGCCAGCAGTCCAACGGCCATCGGAAACTATGGCTACACCTTC.